These 21 T cell receptor beta chains came from one sample sequenced in a study of blood T cell repertoires in COVID-19. Assay: immunoSEQ multiplex PCR; the TCRdb copy retains only in-frame clones and omits some. The table includes 35,000 to 55,000 clones, roughly nine tenths detected once. The material sequenced was peripheral blood. The receptor source for this set is a man in his 70s with active COVID-19.

The CDR3 region has the DNA TGTGCCAGCAGCGTAGGGAGCGGGGGTAGGGATACGCAGTATTTT. This gives the protein CASSVGSGGRDTQYF. V gene TRBV9 combines with J gene TRBJ2-3; 8 bases align to TRBD2. The J segment lost 6 bases and the V segment lost 0 bases, leaving 6 bases of the junction unmatched. This CDR3 contains 15 residues. CDR1 and CDR2 from the germline V gene are SGDLS and YYNGEE.

This chain uses TRBV19 with TRBJ2-2; D remains ambiguous. CDR1 is LNHDA, CDR2 SQIVND, per germline (reference sequence). The CDR3 runs to 16 residues. V was shortened by 0 bases and J by 0 bases, with 8 bases between the two germline ends. Written as DNA, the CDR3 is TGTGCCAGTAGTATAGATCTCGGGTCGAACACCGGGGAGCTGTTTTTT. This encodes CASSIDLGSNTGELFF.

V gene TRBV7-2 combines with J gene TRBJ1-1; 7 positions agree with TRBD1. Germline V CDR1 and CDR2: SGHTA, FQGNSA. This CDR3 is built from 14 residues. After removal of 5 bases from V and 2 bases from J, the junction contained 5 bases not matched to a gene. The CDR3: CASSPGQANTEAFF. The DNA of the CDR3 is TGTGCCAGCAGCCCAGGACAGGCTAACACTGAAGCTTTCTTT.

The rearrangement uses TRBV9 and TRBJ2-7, with 9 positions matching TRBD1. CDR3 length: 15 amino acids. V shed 5 bases and J 5 bases; nucleotides not matched to a gene: 11. CDR1 and CDR2 from the germline V gene are SGDLS and YYNGEE. CDR3 in amino acids: CASSDGQGFFDEQYF. The CDR3 region has the DNA TGTGCCAGCAGTGACGGACAGGGGTTCTTCGACGAGCAGTACTTC.

The chain is built from TRBV10-2 and TRBJ2-4; TRBD2 aligns across 9 bases. The trim removed 3 bases at V and 3 bases at J, leaving 6 bases unmatched. CDR1 WSHSY and CDR2 SAAADI come from the germline V gene. The CDR3 runs 16 residues. The CDR3 bases are TGCGCCAGCAGTGAATTAACTAGCGGGTTCAAAAACATTCAGTACTTC. Translated, it gives CASSELTSGFKNIQYF.

The gene calls are TRBV5-1 and TRBJ1-1; D remains unclear. In germline, CDR1 is SGHRS, CDR2 YFSETQ. Trimming shortened V by 0 bases and J by 2 bases, and 5 bases separated the two germline ends. The CDR3 is made up of 13 amino acids. The CDR3 reads CASSLGSNTEAFF. The CDR3 DNA follows: TGCGCCAGCAGCTTGGGTTCAAACACTGAAGCTTTCTTT.

The rearrangement uses TRBV27 and TRBJ1-4; D uncertain. CDR1 is MNHEY and CDR2 is SMNVEV in the germline V gene (reference sequence). The CDR3 loop spans 16 amino acids. Trimming took 2 bases from V and 2 from J, leaving 12 bases between them. CDR3 protein: CASSLGRYSTNEKLFF. Written as DNA, the CDR3 is TGTGCCAGCAGTTTAGGTCGGTATTCGACTAATGAAAAACTGTTTTTT.

The genes are TRBV5-1 and TRBJ2-1, with 8 bases identical to TRBD1. The germline V gene has CDR1 SGHRS and CDR2 YFSETQ. This CDR3 comprises 14 residues. The V gene end was trimmed by 4 bases and the J gene end by 7 bases; junction bases not matched to a gene: 7. The CDR3 region is CASSMKTGVNEQFF. Here the CDR3 DNA reads TGCGCCAGCAGCATGAAGACAGGGGTAAATGAGCAGTTCTTC.

By frequency in the sample, this clone is medium-sized. The chain employs TRBV6-5 and TRBJ2-1; TRBD2 agrees at 7 bases. This CDR3 contains 15 residues. Germline V gene data show CDR1 as MNHEY and CDR2 as SVGAGI. Losses at the gene ends were 2 bases for V and 3 bases for J; bases not matched to a gene: 4. CDR3 sequence reads: CASSYAAGDYNEQFF. CDR3 in DNA: TGTGCCAGCAGTTACGCGGCGGGGGACTACAATGAGCAGTTCTTC.

This rearrangement joins TRBV27 to TRBJ1-2, with D perhaps matching TRBD1 (5 bases). CDR3 length equals 14 residues. Germline assignment: CDR1 MNHEY and CDR2 SMNVEV (reference sequence). V lost 4 bases, J lost 8 bases, and 17 bases lay in between. The CDR3 reads CASSSPGGALGYTF. The CDR3 DNA reads TGTGCCAGCAGTTCTCCTGGCGGGGCGCTCGGCTACACCTTC.

The V call is TRBV7-2, the J call TRBJ1-4; 10 bases are a match to TRBD1. Germline V lookup: CDR1 SGHTA, CDR2 FQGNSA. This CDR3 is 14 amino acids long. The junction had 4 bases not matched to a gene; V was cut back by 5 bases and J by 7 bases. The CDR3 reads CASSLGDRGEKLFF. CDR3 bases: TGTGCCAGCAGCCTTGGGGACAGGGGTGAAAAACTGTTTTTT. The complete variable domain, with remaining parts taken from reference TRBV7-2 and TRBJ1-4, reads GAGVSQSPSNKVTEKGKDVELRCDPISGHTALYWYRQSLGQGLEFLIYFQGNSAPDKSGLPSDRFSAERTGGSVSTLTIQRTQQEDSAVYLCASSLGDRGEKLFFGSGTQLSVL.

V is TRBV2 and J is TRBJ2-7, with 9 bases that match TRBD2. The CDR3 is 15 residues long. Per the germline V gene, CDR1 is SNHLY and CDR2 is FYNNEI. After removal of 7 bases from V and 1 base from J, the junction contained 8 bases not matched to a gene. The CDR3 spells CASTYSAGGSYEQYF. As DNA, the CDR3 is TGTGCCAGCACCTATTCAGCGGGGGGTTCCTACGAGCAGTACTTC. Supplemented by reference TRBV2 and TRBJ2-7, the full variable domain reads EPEVTQTPSHQVTQMGQEVILRCVPISNHLYFYWYRQILGQKVEFLVSFYNNEISEKSEIFDDQFSVERPDGSNFTLKIRSTKLEDSAMYFCASTYSAGGSYEQYFGPGTRLTVT.

The V gene is TRBV3-1 (or the pseudogene TRBV3-2), the J gene TRBJ2-5; 8 nucleotides align to TRBD2. The CDR3 runs to 18 residues. The germline V gene encodes CDR1 LGHDT and CDR2 YNNKEL (reference sequence). J gave up 2 bases and V 4 bases, and 15 bases lay outside the gene matches. Here the CDR3 reads CASSLHRTKRGPQETQYF. CDR3 sequence (DNA): TGTGCCAGCAGCCTGCATCGCACCAAGCGGGGGCCGCAAGAGACCCAGTACTTC.

The chain couples TRBV15 to TRBJ2-3; 8 bases agree with TRBD2. The CDR3 contains 15 residues. From germline, CDR1 is LNHNV and CDR2 YYDKDF (reference sequence). V lost 1 base, J lost 2 bases, and 2 bases stayed unmatched. CDR3 amino acids: CATSRAAGDTDTQYF. The CDR3 bases are TGTGCCACCAGCAGAGCAGCGGGGGACACAGATACGCAGTATTTT.

This rearrangement joins TRBV23-1 to TRBJ2-7; D is unclear. TRBV23-1 is an ORF, and what it does is uncertain. This CDR3 contains 15 residues. Trimming cost V 0 bases and J 3 bases, with 12 bases left between them. CDR3 region: CASSQSLYIGYEQYF. The CDR3 DNA follows: TGCGCCAGCAGTCAATCGCTTTACATTGGCTACGAGCAGTACTTC.

The CDR3 region has the DNA TGTGCCAGCGGGGTTGGCGACTTGCAGGGAGGGGAGCAGTACTTC. Protein sequence: CASGVGDLQGGEQYF. V gene TRBV3-1 (or the pseudogene TRBV3-2) combines with J gene TRBJ2-7; TRBD2 agrees at 7 bases. There are 15 residues in the CDR3. From germline, CDR1 is LGHDT and CDR2 YNNKEL (reference sequence). V lost 8 bases, J lost 7 bases, and 17 bases stayed unmatched.

The count of this clone is one. The V and J genes are TRBV19 and TRBJ1-4; TRBD1 matches 7 bases. The CDR3 length is 14 residues. Germline V gives CDR1 LNHDA, CDR2 SQIVND (reference sequence). The junction had 5 bases not matched to a gene; V was cut back by 5 bases and J by 5 bases. Here the CDR3 reads CASSWDSPNEKLFF. The CDR3, as DNA: TGTGCCAGTAGTTGGGACAGTCCAAATGAAAAACTGTTTTTT.

The rearrangement links TRBV6-4 to TRBJ1-6; D remains unclear. Trimming left V 5 bases short and J 7 bases short, with 12 bases between. Germline V gives CDR1 MRHNA, CDR2 SNTAGT. This CDR3 region has 14 residues. CDR3 residues: CASSLALQNSPLHF. CDR3 in DNA: TGTGCCAGCAGTTTGGCCCTTCAAAATTCACCCCTCCACTTT.

This clone came up once. The rearrangement links TRBV3-1 (or the pseudogene TRBV3-2) to TRBJ1-3, with D possibly matching TRBD1 (5 bases). The CDR3 length is 14 residues. The germline V gene encodes CDR1 LGHDT and CDR2 YNNKEL (reference sequence). Trimming cost V 1 base and J 3 bases, with 7 bases left between them. The CDR3 nucleotides are TGTGCCAGCAGCCAAGGAAGGGGTGGAAACACCATATATTTT. Amino acids: CASSQGRGGNTIYF.

This chain connects TRBV27 to TRBJ1-6; D possibly corresponds to TRBD1 (6 bases). Trimming removed 4 bases from V and 4 bases from J, with 17 bases in between. Germline values: CDR1 MNHEY, CDR2 SMNVEV (reference sequence). This CDR3 is built from 17 residues. The CDR3 spells CASSSRQVLAYNSPLHF. The CDR3 coding sequence is TGTGCCAGCAGTTCCCGACAGGTCCTAGCTTATAATTCACCCCTCCACTTT.

The chain links TRBV5-4 to TRBJ2-7, with TRBD1 matching 8 bases. The V and J ends lost 4 bases and 5 bases, in that order; junction bases with no gene match: 26. Germline lookup yields CDR1 SGHNT and CDR2 YYREEE (reference sequence). The CDR3 extends over 20 amino acids. As DNA, the CDR3 is TGTGCCAGCAGCCCTAACCCCATCCGGACAGGGCGAATAGTTGAAGACGAGCAGTACTTC. This encodes CASSPNPIRTGRIVEDEQYF.